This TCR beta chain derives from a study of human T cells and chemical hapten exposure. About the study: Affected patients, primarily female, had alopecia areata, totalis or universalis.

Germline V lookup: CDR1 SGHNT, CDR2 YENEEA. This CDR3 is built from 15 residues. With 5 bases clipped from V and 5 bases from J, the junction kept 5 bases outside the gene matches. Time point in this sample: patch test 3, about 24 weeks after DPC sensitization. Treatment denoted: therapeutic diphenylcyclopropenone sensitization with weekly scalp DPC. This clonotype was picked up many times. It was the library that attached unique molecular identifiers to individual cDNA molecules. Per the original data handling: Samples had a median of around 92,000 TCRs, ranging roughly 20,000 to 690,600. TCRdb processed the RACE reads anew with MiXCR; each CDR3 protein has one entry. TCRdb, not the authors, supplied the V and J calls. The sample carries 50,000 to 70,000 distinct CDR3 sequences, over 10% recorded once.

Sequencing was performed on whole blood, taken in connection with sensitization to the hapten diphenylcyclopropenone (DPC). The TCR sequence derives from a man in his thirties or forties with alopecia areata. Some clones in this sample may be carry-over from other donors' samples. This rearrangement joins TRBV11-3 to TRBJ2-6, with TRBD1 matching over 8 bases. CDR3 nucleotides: TGTGCCAGCAGCGCAGGACAGGGCTGGGCCAACGTCCTGACTTTC. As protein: CASSAGQGWANVLTF. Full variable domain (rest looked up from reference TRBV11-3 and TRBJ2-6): EAGVVQSPRYKIIEKKQPVAFWCNPISGHNTLYWYLQNLGQGPELLIRYENEEAVDDSQLPKDRFSAERLKGVDSTLKIQPAELGDSAVYLCASSAGQGWANVLTFGAGSRLTVL.